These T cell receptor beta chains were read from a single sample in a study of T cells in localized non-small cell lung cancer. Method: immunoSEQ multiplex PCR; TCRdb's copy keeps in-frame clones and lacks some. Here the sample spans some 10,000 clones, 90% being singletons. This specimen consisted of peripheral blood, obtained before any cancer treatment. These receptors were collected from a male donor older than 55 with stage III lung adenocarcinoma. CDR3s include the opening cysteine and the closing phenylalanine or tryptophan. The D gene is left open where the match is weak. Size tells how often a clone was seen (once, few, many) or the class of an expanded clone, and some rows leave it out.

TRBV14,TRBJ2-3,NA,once,CASSPGVDPQYF,TGTGCCAGCAGCCCCGGGGTCGATCCGCAGTATTTT
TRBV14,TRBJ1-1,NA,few,CASSQSGLGPNTEAFF,TGTGCCAGCAGCCAAAGTGGGTTGGGGCCGAACACTGAAGCTTTCTTT
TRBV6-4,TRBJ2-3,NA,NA,CASSEGTGSTDTQYF,TGTGCCAGCAGTGAAGGGACCGGGAGCACAGATACGCAGTATTTT
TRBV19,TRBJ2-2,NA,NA,CASSMLAESTGELFF,TGTGCCAGTAGTATGTTGGCGGAGTCCACCGGGGAGCTGTTTTTT
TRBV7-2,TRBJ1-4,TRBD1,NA,CASSLGQGNEKLFF,TGTGCCAGCAGTTTAGGACAGGGGAATGAAAAACTGTTTTTT
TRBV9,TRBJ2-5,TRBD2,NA,CASSGSGSRETQYF,TGTGCCAGCAGCGGAAGCGGGAGTCGAGAGACCCAGTACTTC
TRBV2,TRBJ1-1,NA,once,CASSEGGGTEAFF,TGTGCCAGCAGTGAAGGGGGCGGCACTGAAGCTTTCTTT
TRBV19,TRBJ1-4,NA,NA,CASSIRGRSEKLFF,TGTGCCAGTAGTATAAGGGGCCGGAGTGAAAAACTGTTTTTT
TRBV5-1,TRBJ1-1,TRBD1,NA,CASSLAVGTGGTFF,TGCGCCAGCAGCTTGGCCGTAGGGACAGGGGGAACTTTCTTT
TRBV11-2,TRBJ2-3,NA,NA,CASSSRSSALTDTQYF,TGTGCCAGCAGCTCCCGATCTAGCGCCCTCACAGATACGCAGTATTTT
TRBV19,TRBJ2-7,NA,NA,CASAEQGTYEQYF,TGTGCCAGTGCGGAACAGGGAACCTACGAGCAGTACTTC
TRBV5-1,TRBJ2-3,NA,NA,CASSLAQLDTQYF,TGCGCCAGCAGCTTGGCCCAGTTAGATACGCAGTATTTT
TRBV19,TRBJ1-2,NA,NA,CASSLSGLPGYTF,TGTGCCAGTAGCTTATCGGGCCTCCCTGGCTACACCTTC
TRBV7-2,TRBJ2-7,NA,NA,CASSLGGVSSYEQYF,TGTGCCAGCAGCTTAGGAGGGGTCAGCTCCTACGAGCAGTACTTC
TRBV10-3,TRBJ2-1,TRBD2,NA,CAISESASGYNEQFF,TGTGCCATCAGTGAGTCCGCTAGCGGCTACAATGAGCAGTTCTTC
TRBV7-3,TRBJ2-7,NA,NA,CASSLTPLGEQYF,TGTGCCAGCAGCTTAACACCCTTGGGCGAGCAGTACTTC
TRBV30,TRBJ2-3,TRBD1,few,CAWWAGQGPDTQYF,TGTGCCTGGTGGGCGGGACAGGGACCCGATACGCAGTATTTT
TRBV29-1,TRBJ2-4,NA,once,CSVEDGAKNIQYF,TGCAGCGTTGAAGATGGGGCCAAAAACATTCAGTACTTC
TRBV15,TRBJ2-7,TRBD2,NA,CATSTGLAVYEQYF,TGTGCCACCAGCACGGGACTAGCGGTCTACGAGCAGTACTTC
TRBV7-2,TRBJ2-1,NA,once,CASSLTSLNEQFF,TGTGCCAGCAGCTTAACTAGCCTCAATGAGCAGTTCTTC
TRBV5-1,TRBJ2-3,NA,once,CASNSRGRDTQYF,TGCGCCAGCAATTCACGGGGCCGAGATACGCAGTATTTT
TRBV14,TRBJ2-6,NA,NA,CASSLGGANVLTF,TGTGCCAGCAGCCTCGGGGGGGCCAACGTCCTGACTTTC
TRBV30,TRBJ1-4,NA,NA,CAWSVQGTEKLFF,TGTGCCTGGAGTGTCCAGGGGACTGAAAAACTGTTTTTT
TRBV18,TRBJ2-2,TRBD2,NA,CASSPGLAGGPDTGELFF,TGTGCCAGCTCACCGGGACTAGCGGGAGGGCCCGACACCGGGGAGCTGTTTTTT
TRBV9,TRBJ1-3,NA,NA,CASSVALTGNTIYF,TGTGCCAGCAGCGTAGCTCTGACTGGAAACACCATATATTTT
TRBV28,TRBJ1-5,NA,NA,CASTPSGGIRQPQHF,TGTGCCAGCACCCCCTCCGGGGGGATACGTCAGCCCCAGCATTTT
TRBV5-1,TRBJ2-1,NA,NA,CASSLEGNEQFF,TGCGCCAGCAGCTTGGAGGGGAATGAGCAGTTCTTC
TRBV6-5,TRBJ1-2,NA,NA,CASSYDNYGYTF,TGTGCCAGCAGTTACGACAATTATGGCTACACCTTC
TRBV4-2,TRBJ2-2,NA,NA,CASSQVYGRYTNTGELFF,TGTGCCAGCAGCCAAGTTTACGGGCGGTACACGAACACCGGGGAGCTGTTTTTT
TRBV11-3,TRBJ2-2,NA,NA,CASSLVRGTGELFF,TGTGCCAGCAGCTTAGTTCGGGGCACCGGGGAGCTGTTTTTT
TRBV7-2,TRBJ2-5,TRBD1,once,CASSSTTGMQTQYF,TGTGCCAGCAGCTCTACGACAGGGATGCAGACCCAGTACTTC
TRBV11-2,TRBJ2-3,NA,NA,CASSLDRIDTQYF,TGTGCCAGCAGCTTAGACCGGATCGATACGCAGTATTTT
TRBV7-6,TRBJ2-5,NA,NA,CASTPLRSSRYF,TGTGCCAGCACGCCCCTTAGGTCAAGCCGGTACTTC
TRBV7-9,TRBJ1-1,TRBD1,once,CASSLRGLEAFF,TGTGCCAGCAGCTTAAGGGGGCTTGAAGCTTTCTTT
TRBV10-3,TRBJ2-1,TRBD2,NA,CASLAGEGNEQFF,TGTGCCTCCTTAGCGGGAGAAGGGAATGAGCAGTTCTTC
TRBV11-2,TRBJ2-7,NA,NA,CASSLGGTVFYEQYF,TGTGCCAGCAGCTTAGGGGGGACTGTTTTCTACGAGCAGTACTTC
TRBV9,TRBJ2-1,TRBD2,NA,CASSVGLAGGREQFF,TGTGCCAGCAGCGTAGGACTAGCGGGAGGACGTGAGCAGTTCTTC
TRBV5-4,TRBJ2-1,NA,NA,CASSTKIGTVGNDNEQFF,TGTGCCAGCAGCACCAAGATCGGGACGGTTGGAAACGACAATGAGCAGTTCTTC
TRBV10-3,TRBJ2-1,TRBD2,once,CAISEPSSGSMNEQFF,TGTGCCATCAGTGAACCCTCTAGCGGGAGTATGAATGAGCAGTTCTTC
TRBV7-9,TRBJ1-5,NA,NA,CASSEDRSNQPQHF,TGTGCCAGCAGCGAGGACCGTAGCAATCAGCCCCAGCATTTT
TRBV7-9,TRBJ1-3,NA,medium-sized,CASSLGGTTGNTIYF,TGTGCCAGCAGCTTAGGGGGGACAACTGGAAACACCATATATTTT
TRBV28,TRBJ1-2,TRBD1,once,CASSLPNRGPGYTF,TGTGCCAGCAGTTTACCCAACAGGGGGCCCGGCTACACCTTC
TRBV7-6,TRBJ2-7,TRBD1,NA,CASSLRGQDDPYEQYF,TGTGCCAGCAGCTTAAGGGGACAGGATGACCCCTACGAGCAGTACTTC
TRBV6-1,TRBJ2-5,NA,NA,CASSEAGAAGETQYF,TGTGCCAGCAGTGAAGCGGGGGCTGCCGGAGAGACCCAGTACTTC
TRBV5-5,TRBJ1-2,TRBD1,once,CASSWGQEGALGGYTF,TGTGCCAGCAGCTGGGGCCAGGAGGGGGCGCTGGGCGGCTACACCTTC
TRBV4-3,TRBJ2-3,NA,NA,CASSQEGDTQYF,TGCGCCAGCAGCCAAGAGGGAGATACGCAGTATTTT
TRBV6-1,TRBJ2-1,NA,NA,CAILLVTEQFF,TGTGCGATCCTACTAGTTACTGAGCAGTTCTTC
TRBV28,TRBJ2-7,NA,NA,CASSLLYEQYF,TGTGCCAGCAGCCTCCTATACGAGCAGTACTTC
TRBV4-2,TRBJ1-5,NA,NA,CASSQEGEDQPQHF,TGTGCCAGCAGCCAAGAGGGGGAGGATCAGCCCCAGCATTTT
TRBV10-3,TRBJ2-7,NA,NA,CAISGGNISGEQYF,TGTGCCATCAGTGGGGGTAACATCTCGGGCGAGCAGTACTTC